Below are 24 T cell receptor beta chains sequenced from a single sample in a study of shared clonotypes between healthy human individuals. TCRdb's table, derived via immunoSEQ multiplex PCR, lists solely in-frame clones and lacks some. This sample has 2.3 million or so clones, with about 92% found just once. Sequencing used naive CD4+ T cells from PBMCs. Subset defined: CD45RA+ positively selected. These receptors all come from a man younger than 35 in good health. Some clones in this sample may be carry-over from other donors' samples.

This clone was seen once. This CDR3 is also generated by other DNA sequences in the sample. The V and J genes are TRBV29-1 and TRBJ2-1; the D call may be TRBD1 or TRBD2 (5 bases each). The CDR3 is 14 amino acids. Looked up from germline, CDR1 is SQVTM and CDR2 is ANQGSEA. V lost 4 bases and J lost 0, with 10 bases in between. CDR3 DNA: TGCAGCGTTGTTGGGGGTTTCTCCTACAATGAGCAGTTCTTC. Protein sequence: CSVVGGFSYNEQFF.

The chain couples TRBV5-1 to TRBJ2-1; the D is unclear. This CDR3 region has 16 residues. Trimming removed 0 bases from V and 0 bases from J, with 10 bases in between. The V gene's germline CDR1 is SGHRS and CDR2 YFSETQ. CDR3 nucleotides: TGCGCCAGCAGCTTGGAAGCCGGATACTCCTACAATGAGCAGTTCTTC. It specifies CASSLEAGYSYNEQFF.

In regard to this clone: Other DNA sequences within the sample encode an identical CDR3. V and J are TRBV28 and TRBJ2-1, with 8 bases matching TRBD2. V gave up 5 bases and J gave up 3 bases; unmatched junction bases: 0. The V gene's germline CDR1 is MDHEN and CDR2 SYDVKM. The CDR3 has 13 residues. Written as DNA, the CDR3 is TGTGCCAGCAGTGGGACTAGCTACAATGAGCAGTTCTTC. Translation: CASSGTSYNEQFF.

The J gene is TRBJ2-5, the V gene TRBV7-9; 8 nucleotides line up with TRBD2. The CDR3 is 15 amino acids. In germline, CDR1 is SEHNR, CDR2 FQNEAQ (reference sequence). V lost 3 bases and J lost 5; bases outside the gene matches: 8. This chain's CDR3 is CASSLFSGTVETQYF. CDR3 DNA sequence: TGTGCCAGCAGCTTGTTTAGCGGGACGGTCGAGACCCAGTACTTC.

The chain is built from TRBV27 and TRBJ1-1; tentative D call: TRBD1 (6 bases). Germline CDR1 is MNHEY and CDR2 is SMNVEV (reference sequence). CDR3 length: 13 amino acids. Trimming shortened V by 4 bases and J by 3 bases, and 9 bases separated the two germline ends. The CDR3: CASSSRGDTEAFF. In DNA form, the CDR3 reads TGTGCCAGCAGTTCCAGGGGTGACACTGAAGCTTTCTTT.

This chain uses TRBV7-6 with TRBJ1-1, with D hard to call. V lost 4 bases and J lost 0, with 12 bases in between. The CDR3 covers 15 residues. Germline CDR1 reads SGHVS; CDR2 reads FNYEAQ. The CDR3 here is CASSSTSRMNTEAFF. For the CDR3, the DNA is TGTGCCAGCAGCTCGACATCCAGGATGAACACTGAAGCTTTCTTT.

This chain uses TRBV14 with TRBJ2-7; D call uncertain. The ends were cut back, 4 bases at V and 2 bases at J, with 12 bases in the middle. The germline V gene has CDR1 SGHDN and CDR2 FVKESK. This CDR3 comprises 14 residues. The chain's CDR3 is CASSRDVGPYEQYF. The CDR3 bases are TGTGCCAGCAGCCGCGACGTAGGACCCTACGAGCAGTACTTC.

This chain connects TRBV19 to TRBJ2-3; D possibly uses TRBD1 or TRBD2 (5 bases each). This CDR3 contains 14 residues. Per germline, CDR1 LNHDA and CDR2 SQIVND (reference sequence). The V end was cut by 3 bases, the J end by 5 bases, with 12 bases between. CDR3 nucleotides: TGTGCCAGTAGTATTGGGGGATTCGGAGATACGCAGTATTTT. Translation gives CASSIGGFGDTQYF.

This chain uses TRBV14 with TRBJ2-1; unclear D gene. Germline lookup yields CDR1 SGHDN and CDR2 FVKESK. The length of the CDR3 is 14 residues. V was pared by 5 bases and J by 0 bases, with 8 bases between. The CDR3 bases are TGTGCCAGCAGCTTTTTCGGCTCCTACAATGAGCAGTTCTTC. Translating it yields CASSFFGSYNEQFF.

The V gene is TRBV7-2, the J gene TRBJ2-7, with 8 bases fitting TRBD2. The V and J ends lost 1 base and 6 bases, in that order; junction bases with no gene match: 8. This CDR3 contains 15 residues. The V gene's germline CDR1 is SGHTA and CDR2 FQGNSA. CDR3 sequence: CASSLGRREVGEQYF. In DNA, the CDR3 is TGTGCCAGCAGCTTAGGTCGGCGGGAGGTAGGCGAGCAGTACTTC.

The V gene is TRBV28, the J gene TRBJ2-7, with 9 bases aligning to TRBD1. V dropped 4 bases and J dropped 2; count of bases not matched to a gene: 6. The CDR3 sequence is 15 residues long. Per the germline V gene, CDR1 is MDHEN and CDR2 is SYDVKM. The CDR3 spells CASSSRTGAAYEQYF. CDR3 DNA: TGTGCCAGCAGTTCTCGGACAGGGGCAGCCTACGAGCAGTACTTC. Complete variable domain (other parts from reference TRBV28 and TRBJ2-7): DVKVTQSSRYLVKRTGEKVFLECVQDMDHENMFWYRQDPGLGLRLIYFSYDVKMKEKGDIPEGYSVSREKKERFSLILESASTNQTSMYLCASSSRTGAAYEQYFGPGTRLTVT.

The rearrangement links TRBV6-5 to TRBJ1-1, with 8 positions matching TRBD1. J lost 4 bases, V lost 2 bases, and 6 bases had no gene match. The CDR3 is made up of 15 amino acids. The germline gives CDR1 MNHEY, CDR2 SVGAGI. This CDR3 reads CASSYPGQGRTEAFF. DNA of the CDR3: TGTGCCAGCAGTTACCCCGGACAGGGCCGCACTGAAGCTTTCTTT.

CDR3 bases: TGTGCCAGCAGCGTAGTCGCCGCGGGTTACAATGAGCAGTTCTTC. This sequence encodes CASSVVAAGYNEQFF. The chain couples TRBV9 to TRBJ2-1; weak D call: TRBD2 (5 bases). The CDR3 totals 15 residues. V shed 0 bases and J shed 4 bases, with 11 bases lying between them. CDR1 is SGDLS, CDR2 YYNGEE, per germline.

The count of this clone is one. The same CDR3 is also encoded by other DNA sequences in this sample. This chain uses TRBV5-1 with TRBJ2-1; unclear D gene. This CDR3 spans 15 amino acids. From germline, CDR1 is SGHRS and CDR2 YFSETQ. Trimming took off 0 bases at V and 4 bases at J, with 11 bases between the two ends. The CDR3 DNA reads as TGCGCCAGCAGCTTGGAAGGGCAGAGATACAATGAGCAGTTCTTC. As protein: CASSLEGQRYNEQFF.

The chain uses TRBV9 and TRBJ2-3; 10 nucleotides agree with TRBD2. The CDR3 sequence is 15 residues long. V dropped 1 base and J dropped 4; count of bases not matched to a gene: 3. Germline CDR1 reads SGDLS; CDR2 reads YYNGEE. The CDR3 reads CASSVTGLASDTQYF. DNA for the CDR3: TGTGCCAGCAGCGTAACGGGACTAGCGTCAGATACGCAGTATTTT.

This clone showed up just once. Other DNA sequences in the sample encode the same CDR3. The chain uses TRBV5-1 and TRBJ2-1, with D possibly TRBD2 on 5 matching bases. This CDR3 is 15 amino acids long. V was clipped by 4 bases and J by 0 bases, with 11 bases between them. Per germline, CDR1 SGHRS and CDR2 YFSETQ. CDR3 DNA sequence: TGCGCCAGCAGCCTGAGCGGAAGCTCCTACAATGAGCAGTTCTTC. It specifies CASSLSGSSYNEQFF.

This chain links TRBV21-1 with TRBJ1-4; TRBD1, the D gene given by the table, was not confirmed from the DNA. TRBV21-1 is termed a pseudogene. The CDR3 length is 19 residues. CDR3 sequence: CASSITTHPQGADLEKLFF. The CDR3 nucleotides are TGTGCCAGCAGCATAACGACGCATCCTCAGGGGGCAGACCTTGAAAAACTGTTTTTT.

The V call is TRBV4-1, the J call TRBJ2-1; 12 nucleotides align to TRBD1. Looked up from germline, CDR1 is MGHRA and CDR2 is YSYEKL. V trimming: 4 bases; J trimming: 8 bases; junction bases outside the gene matches: 9. The CDR3 contains 16 residues. The CDR3 loop is CASSRPGQGAPDEQFF. DNA of the CDR3: TGCGCCAGCAGCCGACCGGGACAGGGGGCGCCCGATGAGCAGTTCTTC.

The chain carries TRBV27 and TRBJ2-1; TRBD1 matches 7 bases. The CDR3 is 16 amino acids. V lost 3 bases to trimming and J lost 4 bases; unmatched junction nucleotides: 9. Germline V gene lookup returns CDR1 MNHEY and CDR2 SMNVEV (reference sequence). The CDR3 loop is CASSFLGGRRYNEQFF. CDR3 in DNA: TGTGCCAGCAGTTTTTTAGGGGGCAGACGATACAATGAGCAGTTCTTC.

This clone was seen a single time. The V call is TRBV18, the J call TRBJ1-2; D is unresolved. Between the trimmed V and J ends, which lost 2 bases and 4 bases, there was a span of 11 bases. The germline gives CDR1 KGHSH, CDR2 LQKENI. The CDR3 has 14 residues. The CDR3 sequence is CASSPDLTSYGYTF. In DNA form, the CDR3 reads TGTGCCAGCTCACCAGATCTCACAAGCTATGGCTACACCTTC. Together with reference TRBV18 and TRBJ1-2, the CDR3 gives the full variable domain: NAGVMQNPRHLVRRRGQEARLRCSPMKGHSHVYWYRQLPEEGLKFMVYLQKENIIDESGMPKERFSAEFPKEGPSILRIQQVVRGDSAAYFCASSPDLTSYGYTFGSGTRLTVV.

The V gene is TRBV7-9, the J gene TRBJ2-6; tentatively, D is TRBD1 or TRBD2 (5 bases each). The CDR3 spans 18 residues. V was trimmed by 3 bases and J by 12 bases, leaving 27 bases between them. CDR1 is SEHNR and CDR2 is FQNEAQ in the germline V gene (reference sequence). The CDR3 is CASSFASESGTLFPVLTF. As DNA, the CDR3 is TGTGCCAGCAGCTTCGCCTCAGAGTCCGGGACCCTCTTCCCCGTCCTGACTTTC.

This sequence joins TRBV29-1 and TRBJ2-7; the match to TRBD2 covers 10 bases. Losses at the gene ends were 6 bases for V and 3 bases for J; bases not matched to a gene: 2. CDR1 is SQVTM and CDR2 is ANQGSEA in the germline V gene. This CDR3 contains 12 residues. As DNA, the CDR3 is TGCAGCGTGTCTAGCGGGAGCTACGAGCAGTACTTC. Residues: CSVSSGSYEQYF.

Note on this clone: The same CDR3 arises from other DNA sequences in this sample as well. This sequence joins TRBV28 and TRBJ2-7; possibly TRBD1 or TRBD2 for D (5 bases each). Germline V gene data show CDR1 as MDHEN and CDR2 as SYDVKM. V was clipped by 4 bases and J by 2 bases, with 15 bases between them. The CDR3 is 15 amino acids. CDR3 amino acids: CASSSGTSLTYEQYF. In DNA form, the CDR3 reads TGTGCCAGCAGTTCCGGGACCTCCCTCACCTACGAGCAGTACTTC. The variable domain in full, completed from reference TRBV28 and TRBJ2-7, reads DVKVTQSSRYLVKRTGEKVFLECVQDMDHENMFWYRQDPGLGLRLIYFSYDVKMKEKGDIPEGYSVSREKKERFSLILESASTNQTSMYLCASSSGTSLTYEQYFGPGTRLTVT.

V is TRBV6-1 and J is TRBJ2-7; D gene uncertain. The CDR3 extends over 14 amino acids. Germline CDR1 is MNHNS and CDR2 is SASEGT. The ends were cut back, 1 base at V and 4 bases at J, with 11 bases in the middle. The CDR3 sequence: CASSEGRLGYEQYF. Here the CDR3 DNA reads TGTGCCAGCAGTGAAGGGAGACTCGGATACGAGCAGTACTTC.